The source of this TCR beta chain is a study of cytomegalovirus exposure and HLA in healthy donors. As for the study in general: A prior analysis found some 110 million unique TCR beta sequences from around 190 million T cells.

The PCR used 60 Vbeta and 13 Jbeta primers. Sequencing used immunoSEQ multiplex PCR; TCRdb keeps in-frame clones, though not all of them. This sample has 80,000 or so clones, with roughly a tenth found just once. Study-wide points: Most sequenced TCRs were rare (though some public TCRs occurred in many donors).

V was trimmed by 5 bases and J by 5 bases, leaving 21 bases between them. The CDR3 sequence is 16 residues long. CDR1 is SEHNR and CDR2 is FQNEAQ in the germline V gene (reference sequence). This clone appeared a few times. Its antigen is undetermined. All the people who gave samples were healthy bone marrow donors. Sequenced input: PBMCs. This receptor was identified in a man between 60 and 75 years old in good health and CMV-seropositive. The gene calls are TRBV7-9 and TRBJ2-5; TRBD2 is a possible D gene (8 bases). The CDR3 here is CASSPRTSGQVETQYF. CDR3 bases: TGTGCCAGCAGCCCCCGAACTAGCGGACAGGTGGAGACCCAGTACTTC.